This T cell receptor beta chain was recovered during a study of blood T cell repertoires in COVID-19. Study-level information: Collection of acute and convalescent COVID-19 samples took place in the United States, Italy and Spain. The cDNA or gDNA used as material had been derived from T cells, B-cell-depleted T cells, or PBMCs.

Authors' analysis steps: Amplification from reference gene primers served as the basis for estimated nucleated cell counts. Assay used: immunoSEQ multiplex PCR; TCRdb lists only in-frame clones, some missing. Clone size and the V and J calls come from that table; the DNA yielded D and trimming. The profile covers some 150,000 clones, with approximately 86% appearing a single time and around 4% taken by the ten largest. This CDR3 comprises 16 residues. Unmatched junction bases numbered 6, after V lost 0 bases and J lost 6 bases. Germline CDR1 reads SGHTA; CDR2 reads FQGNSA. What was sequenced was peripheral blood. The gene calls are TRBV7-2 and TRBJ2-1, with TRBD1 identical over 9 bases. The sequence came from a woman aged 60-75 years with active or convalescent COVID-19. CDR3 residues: CASSLAGGQGTNEQFF. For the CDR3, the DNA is TGTGCCAGCAGCTTAGCTGGAGGACAGGGGACCAATGAGCAGTTCTTC.